The 27 T cell receptor beta chains presented below share a single source sample, sequenced in a study of T-cell memory formation after mild COVID-19. From the 5' RACE reads, TCRdb called clonotypes with MiXCR, one entry per CDR3 protein. Of about 320,000 distinct CDR3 sequences listed, over 11% are singletons. Sequenced: PBMCs or a T cell subset sorted from them (not recorded which). The receptor source for this set is a man between 18 and 29 years old who had mild COVID-19 (a few samples of this study predate the infection). Cell type and time point are not known.

The rearrangement joins TRBV6-6 to TRBJ2-1, with D unclear. Deletions cut 7 bases from V and 2 bases from J, with 6 bases between. This CDR3 spans 12 amino acids. Per germline, CDR1 MNHNY and CDR2 SVGAGI (reference sequence). Written as DNA, the CDR3 is TGTGCCAGCAACCGGCCCTACAATGAGCAGTTCTTC. Protein sequence: CASNRPYNEQFF.

The V and J genes are TRBV19 and TRBJ1-4; possible D gene TRBD1, 5 bases. The germline V gene has CDR1 LNHDA and CDR2 SQIVND (reference sequence). V was pared by 6 bases and J by 10 bases, with 18 bases between. The CDR3 contains 14 residues. This chain's CDR3 is CASSYATGTGKLFF. DNA of the CDR3: TGTGCCAGTAGCTACGCTACAGGAACGGGAAAACTGTTTTTT. The full variable domain, its missing parts supplied by reference TRBV19 and TRBJ1-4, is DGGITQSPKYLFRKEGQNVTLSCEQNLNHDAMYWYRQDPGQGLRLIYYSQIVNDFQKGDIAEGYSVSREKKESFPLTVTSAQKNPTAFYLCASSYATGTGKLFFGSGTQLSVL.

The chain uses TRBV14 and TRBJ1-1; D perhaps matches TRBD1 (6 bases). The CDR3 runs 15 residues. Trimming took off 2 bases at V and 4 bases at J, with 14 bases between the two ends. Per the germline V gene, CDR1 is SGHDN and CDR2 is FVKESK. The CDR3 protein is CASSQIGPRGTEAFF. For the CDR3, the DNA is TGTGCCAGCAGCCAAATCGGGCCCAGGGGCACTGAAGCTTTCTTT.

This clonotype was seen a handful of times. The rearrangement links TRBV20-1 to TRBJ1-1; 9 bases align to TRBD1. V lost 2 bases and J lost 4; bases outside the gene matches: 5. The V gene's germline CDR1 is DFQATT and CDR2 SNEGSKA (reference sequence). The CDR3 runs 14 residues. CDR3 coding DNA: TGCAGTGCTAGACTGGGACAGGGAATCACTGAAGCTTTCTTT. Translation gives CSARLGQGITEAFF.

This clonotype was seen many times. V and J are TRBV29-1 and TRBJ2-3; TRBD2 might be the D (7 bases). CDR3 size: 15 residues. V lost 3 bases and J 2 bases, leaving 15 bases between the germline ends. CDR1 and CDR2 from the germline V gene are SQVTM and ANQGSEA. The CDR3: CSVEGGRGVTDTQYF. CDR3 DNA: TGCAGCGTTGAGGGGGGGCGAGGGGTCACAGATACGCAGTATTTT.

The V call is TRBV6-2 or TRBV6-3, the J call TRBJ2-3, with 7 nucleotides matching TRBD2. Unmatched junction bases numbered 6, after V lost 0 bases and J lost 0 bases. CDR1 is MNHEY and CDR2 is SVGEGT in the germline V gene. The CDR3 spans 17 residues. The CDR3 is CASSYSPWRGSTDTQYF. In DNA, the CDR3 is TGTGCCAGCAGTTACTCGCCGTGGCGGGGGAGCACAGATACGCAGTATTTT.

V gene TRBV20-1 combines with J gene TRBJ2-1; 11 bases match TRBD1. The V gene's germline CDR1 is DFQATT and CDR2 SNEGSKA (reference sequence). V shed 1 base, J shed 7 bases, and the junction held 12 bases outside the gene matches. CDR3 length: 17 residues. CDR3: CSARGTFRDRGINEQFF. DNA for the CDR3: TGCAGTGCTAGAGGCACCTTCCGGGACAGGGGGATAAATGAGCAGTTCTTC.

This clonotype has just a few counts. V gene TRBV12-3 or TRBV12-4 combines with J gene TRBJ2-7, with 9 bases that match TRBD2. The CDR3 has 14 amino acids. After removal of 2 bases from V and 7 bases from J, the junction contained 6 bases not matched to a gene. The CDR3 region is CASSLLAGRVEQYF. DNA for the CDR3: TGTGCCAGCAGTTTACTAGCGGGGCGGGTGGAGCAGTACTTC.

This sequence joins TRBV11-2 and TRBJ2-3; no clear D. The CDR3 runs 15 residues. Germline-derived CDR1 and CDR2 are SGHAT and FQNNGV. The germline V and J ends were trimmed by 5 bases and 1 base, with 13 bases remaining between them. The CDR3 sequence: CASSPDMWGTDTQYF. CDR3 coding DNA: TGTGCCAGCAGCCCGGATATGTGGGGCACAGATACGCAGTATTTT.

This clonotype was detected a few times. The chain joins TRBV10-3 to TRBJ2-7; D gene unclear. The germline V and J ends were trimmed by 2 bases and 4 bases, with 3 bases remaining between them. This CDR3 is 11 amino acids long. CDR1 ENHRY and CDR2 SYGVKD come from the germline V gene. CDR3 DNA: TGTGCCATCAGTGAGGAGTACGAGCAGTACTTC. It codes for CAISEEYEQYF.

The rearrangement uses TRBV7-3 and TRBJ2-1, with 9 bases aligning to TRBD2. V trimming: 3 bases; J trimming: 2 bases; junction bases outside the gene matches: 2. CDR1 SGHTA and CDR2 FQGTGA come from the germline V gene. The CDR3 is 15 amino acids. CDR3: CASSFSSGTYNEQFF. Here the CDR3 DNA reads TGTGCCAGCAGCTTTTCTAGCGGGACCTACAATGAGCAGTTCTTC.

This clonotype was counted only a few times. This chain connects TRBV6-6 to TRBJ2-3, with TRBD2 matching 13 bases. The CDR3 loop spans 12 amino acids. Germline V CDR1 and CDR2: MNHNY, SVGAGI (reference sequence). The J segment lost 11 bases and the V segment lost 6 bases, leaving 2 bases of the junction unmatched. CDR3 DNA: TGTGCCAGCAGGAGGACTAGCGGGGGGCAGTATTTT. It specifies CASRRTSGGQYF.

This clonotype was observed a handful of times. The chain recombines TRBV9 with TRBJ2-3; D might be TRBD1 (7 bases). Deletions cut 0 bases from V and 2 bases from J, with 13 bases between. Per germline, CDR1 SGDLS and CDR2 YYNGEE. CDR3 length equals 16 residues. The CDR3 here is CASSVGRGQLTDTQYF. The CDR3 DNA reads TGTGCCAGCAGCGTAGGGCGGGGACAGCTCACAGATACGCAGTATTTT.

CDR3 sequence: CASSGRWTSGGAKETQYF. DNA for the CDR3: TGTGCCAGCAGTGGCAGATGGACTAGCGGGGGGGCCAAAGAGACCCAGTACTTC. V is TRBV3-1 and J is TRBJ2-5, with 15 bases aligning to TRBD2. CDR3 length: 18 residues. CDR1 and CDR2 (germline): LGHDT, YNNKEL (reference sequence). The trim removed 6 bases at V and 3 bases at J, leaving 11 bases unmatched.

In its sample, this clonotype was seen a few times. V gene TRBV3-1 combines with J gene TRBJ1-5; D remains unclear. Germline values: CDR1 LGHDT, CDR2 YNNKEL (reference sequence). The CDR3 totals 12 residues. With 5 bases removed from V and 6 bases from J, the gap between germline ends came to 8 bases. CDR3 protein: CASSEIGQPQHF. The DNA of the CDR3 is TGTGCCAGCAGCGAGATAGGTCAGCCCCAGCATTTT.

The chain employs TRBV2 and TRBJ1-2; D remains unclear. Germline loops: CDR1 SNHLY, CDR2 FYNNEI. The V end lost 3 bases, the J end lost 8 bases, and 13 bases lay between the germline ends. CDR3 length: 13 amino acids. This CDR3 reads CASSENGRVGYTF. The CDR3 region has the DNA TGTGCCAGCAGTGAGAACGGTAGGGTCGGCTACACCTTC.

In this sample, this clonotype turned up a few times. V is TRBV6-5 and J is TRBJ2-5, with D hard to call. Trimming stripped 6 bases from V and 2 bases from J, with 13 bases between. CDR1 is MNHEY, CDR2 SVGAGI, per germline. The length of the CDR3 is 14 residues. CDR3 protein: CASSRGERQETQYF. The CDR3 DNA reads as TGTGCCAGCAGCCGAGGAGAACGACAAGAGACCCAGTACTTC.

A word on this clonotype: The junction does not match germline at one end; this may be a read error. This chain connects TRBV7-3 to TRBJ2-2, with TRBD1 as a possible D gene (7 bases). This CDR3 comprises 17 residues. CDR1 is SGHTA and CDR2 is FQGTGA in the germline V gene. The CDR3 bases are TGTGCCATCAGCTTAAGTGGGGGGACAGCGTACACCGGGGAGCTGTTTTTT. It codes for CAISLSGGTAYTGELFF.

This clonotype was observed a few times. The V call is TRBV28, the J call TRBJ1-1; no definite D call. V was pared by 3 bases and J by 7 bases, with 9 bases between. The CDR3 consists of 12 residues. The germline V gene has CDR1 MDHEN and CDR2 SYDVKM. The CDR3 DNA sequence: TGTGCCAGCAGTTTTCGGGGTTATGAAGCTTTCTTT. Protein: CASSFRGYEAFF.

This sequence joins TRBV6-5 and TRBJ1-4; D is unresolved. The V gene lost 6 bases and the J gene lost 7 bases, with 12 bases spanning the gap. This CDR3 region has 13 residues. The germline V gene has CDR1 MNHEY and CDR2 SVGAGI. CDR3 region: CASRRIGGEKLFF. The CDR3 DNA sequence: TGTGCCAGCAGGAGGATAGGAGGTGAAAAACTGTTTTTT.

This clonotype was seen more than once but under ten times. The chain is built from TRBV7-2 and TRBJ2-3, with TRBD1 matching 9 bases. The V and J ends lost 5 bases and 0 bases, in that order; junction bases with no gene match: 3. This CDR3 is 15 amino acids long. CDR1 is SGHTA, CDR2 FQGNSA, per germline. CDR3 loop: CASSTDRGSTDTQYF. CDR3 nucleotide sequence: TGTGCCAGCAGCACTGACAGGGGGAGCACAGATACGCAGTATTTT.

This clonotype was counted many times. The V and J genes are TRBV7-6 and TRBJ2-2; D unresolved. With 5 bases removed from V and 1 base from J, the gap between germline ends came to 11 bases. The CDR3 covers 15 residues. The V gene's germline CDR1 is SGHVS and CDR2 FNYEAQ. CDR3 in amino acids: CASSDAPVNTGELFF. The CDR3 region has the DNA TGTGCCAGCAGCGACGCACCGGTGAACACCGGGGAGCTGTTTTTT.

This sequence joins TRBV5-1 and TRBJ2-1, with 8 bases identical to TRBD2. Germline values: CDR1 SGHRS, CDR2 YFSETQ. The CDR3 runs 14 residues. V was clipped by 6 bases and J by 8 bases; unmatched bases: 10. CDR3 sequence: CASTFGLAIDEQFF. CDR3 in DNA: TGCGCCAGCACCTTCGGACTAGCTATCGATGAGCAGTTCTTC.

V gene TRBV20-1 combines with J gene TRBJ1-2; TRBD1 is a possible D gene (5 bases). The CDR3 is made up of 12 amino acids. In germline, CDR1 is DFQATT, CDR2 SNEGSKA (reference sequence). The V gene lost 6 bases and the J gene lost 4 bases, with 12 bases spanning the gap. The CDR3, as DNA: TGCAGTGCCACCGCGGGGGGCTATGGCTACACCTTC. It yields the protein CSATAGGYGYTF.

The V gene is TRBV4-1, the J gene TRBJ2-7; D could derive from TRBD1 or TRBD2 (5 bases each). V was cut by 4 bases and J by 0 bases, with 13 bases left in between. This CDR3 is 15 amino acids long. Germline assignment: CDR1 MGHRA and CDR2 YSYEKL. The CDR3 DNA reads TGCGCCAGCAGCCCCCGGGTGGGGGACTCCTACGAGCAGTACTTC. Translation gives CASSPRVGDSYEQYF.

This clonotype was counted once. This chain links TRBV5-1 with TRBJ2-1; TRBD1 is a possible D gene (6 bases). V dropped 0 bases and J dropped 10 bases, with 14 bases sitting between them. Germline V CDR1 and CDR2: SGHRS, YFSETQ. The CDR3 is 14 residues long. CDR3 in amino acids: CASSLGQGLAEQFF. CDR3 coding DNA: TGCGCCAGCAGCTTGGGGCAGGGGCTCGCCGAGCAGTTCTTC.

This clonotype was seen a few times. The rearrangement uses TRBV5-1 and TRBJ2-1; 7 nucleotides agree with TRBD2. The CDR3 is 15 amino acids. Losses at the gene ends were 2 bases for V and 4 bases for J; bases not matched to a gene: 6. Germline V gene data show CDR1 as SGHRS and CDR2 as YFSETQ. In nucleotides, the CDR3 is TGCGCCAGCAGCTTAGAGGCTAGCGGTTACAATGAGCAGTTCTTC. Protein: CASSLEASGYNEQFF.